One sample yielded the 28 T cell receptor beta chains listed below, sequenced in a study of regulatory T cells in long-lasting Graves disease. Time point in this sample: newly diagnosed GD, antithyroid drugs for less than 3 months. Following extraction of RNA from PBMCs, that RNA was used to make the TCR library. Relying on iRepertoire HTBI primers and Arm-PCR of CDR3 regions, the team built TCR beta libraries. TCRdb reprocessed the multiplex PCR reads with MiXCR, giving one entry per CDR3 protein. The profile covers a few hundred thousand distinct CDR3 sequences, with approximately 16% appearing a single time and approximately 7.8% taken by the ten largest. This sample also appeared in a second study, on T cells in Graves' hyperthyroidism and ophthalmopathy.

The sample consisted of peripheral blood mononuclear cells (PBMCs), taken at new diagnosis, from a patient treated with antithyroid drugs. The origin of the receptors is a woman in her thirties or forties with Graves disease.

Here the CDR3 DNA reads TGTGCCAGCAGCTTAGGTTTGGGCAGGAGCTCCTACGAGCAGTACTTC. This encodes CASSLGLGRSSYEQYF. V and J are TRBV7-2 and TRBJ2-7; D not resolved. CDR1 is SGHTA, CDR2 FQGNSA, per germline. This CDR3 is built from 16 residues. Trimming cost V 1 base and J 0 bases, with 13 bases left between them.

This rearrangement joins TRBV15 to TRBJ2-1, with unresolved D. Germline V gives CDR1 LNHNV, CDR2 YYDKDF (reference sequence). The CDR3 covers 13 residues. V gave up 5 bases and J gave up 5 bases, with 10 bases separating them. CDR3 loop: CATSSRRDNEQFF. CDR3 in DNA: TGTGCCACCAGCTCGCGACGGGACAATGAGCAGTTCTTC.

At least ten counts were recorded for this clonotype. The chain is built from TRBV11-2 and TRBJ1-5; no reliable D call. The V gene lost 0 bases and the J gene lost 4 bases, with 10 bases spanning the gap. The CDR3 runs to 15 residues. In germline, CDR1 is SGHAT, CDR2 FQNNGV. CDR3: CASSLDSSGNQPQHF. CDR3 DNA sequence: TGTGCCAGCAGCTTAGACTCATCCGGGAATCAGCCCCAGCATTTT.

Ten or more counts support this clonotype. The chain uses TRBV3-1 and TRBJ2-2; 7 bases align to TRBD1. CDR3 length: 15 amino acids. The germline gives CDR1 LGHDT, CDR2 YNNKEL (reference sequence). V gave up 3 bases and J gave up 6 bases; unmatched junction bases: 7. The CDR3 nucleotides read TGTGCCAGCAGCCAGGGACAGCGTCCCCCCGGGGAGCTGTTTTTT. This codes for CASSQGQRPPGELFF.

For this clonotype: Given a far larger clone just one base away, this is likely a sequencing read error. The chain has TRBV11-2 and TRBJ1-4; D is perhaps TRBD1 (6 bases). The length of the CDR3 is 15 residues. CDR1 and CDR2 (germline): SGHAT, FQNNGV. The CDR3: CASSNGGGGNEKLVF. CDR3 in DNA: TGTGCCAGCAGCAACGGAGGCGGGGGCAATGAAAAACTGGTTTTT.

In this sample, this clonotype turned up a few times. The chain uses TRBV6-2 or TRBV6-3 and TRBJ1-5; D gene unclear. The germline CDR1 and CDR2 sequences are MNHEY and SVGEGT. V gave up 6 bases and J gave up 6 bases, with 18 bases separating them. The CDR3 contains 15 residues. The CDR3, as DNA: TGTGCCAGCAGCCCCCGGTGGCTGCGGGGTCAGCCCCAGCATTTT. Amino acid sequence: CASSPRWLRGQPQHF.

The genes are TRBV29-1 and TRBJ2-1; TRBD1 is a possible D gene (6 bases). V gave up 5 bases and J gave up 9 bases, with 11 bases separating them. The CDR3 length is 11 residues. Germline V CDR1 and CDR2: SQVTM, ANQGSEA. CDR3 in amino acids: CSVIRDIEQFF. CDR3 nucleotide sequence: TGCAGCGTTATCCGGGACATTGAGCAGTTCTTC.

This clonotype was counted between two and nine times. The V gene is TRBV20-1, the J gene TRBJ2-5; D is uncertain. Germline V gene sequence: CDR1 DFQATT, CDR2 SNEGSKA (reference sequence). V gave up 0 bases and J gave up 0 bases, with 11 bases separating them. CDR3 length: 15 amino acids. The CDR3, as DNA: TGCAGTGCTAGAGATGGCCCTGGGTACCAAGAGACCCAGTACTTC. Translating it yields CSARDGPGYQETQYF.

This clonotype has at least ten counts. The V and J genes are TRBV19 and TRBJ2-7, with 13 nucleotides matching TRBD2. Germline-derived CDR1 and CDR2 are LNHDA and SQIVND (reference sequence). J was trimmed by 2 bases and V by 4 bases; bases with no gene match: 2. This CDR3 comprises 15 residues. CDR3 nucleotide sequence: TGTGCCAGTAGTACTGGGACTAGCGGGACCTACGAGCAGTACTTC. Residues: CASSTGTSGTYEQYF.

This clonotype was seen ten or more times. The chain has TRBV2 and TRBJ1-1; D is undetermined. CDR1 and CDR2 (germline): SNHLY, FYNNEI. There are 11 residues in the CDR3. Trimming stripped 7 bases from V and 3 bases from J, with 6 bases between. The CDR3 coding sequence is TGTGCCAGCATAGGGTACACTGAAGCTTTCTTT. Translated, it gives CASIGYTEAFF.

This clonotype was recorded at least ten times. The rearrangement links TRBV15 to TRBJ2-2; 11 nucleotides match TRBD2. The germline V gene has CDR1 LNHNV and CDR2 YYDKDF (reference sequence). V dropped 3 bases and J dropped 4; count of bases not matched to a gene: 4. This CDR3 has 16 amino acids. Here the CDR3 DNA reads TGTGCCACCAGCAGCCGACTAGCGGGACCCACCGGGGAGCTGTTTTTT. It codes for CATSSRLAGPTGELFF.

The table lists this clonotype with a few counts. The V gene is TRBV5-4, the J gene TRBJ2-5, with TRBD1 identical over 9 bases. The CDR3 is 16 amino acids. CDR1 is SGHNT, CDR2 YYREEE, per germline (reference sequence). V lost 3 bases to trimming and J lost 3 bases; unmatched junction nucleotides: 9. In nucleotides, the CDR3 is TGTGCCAGCAGCTCCGGACAGGGGAAGTGGGAAGAGACCCAGTACTTC. Its protein product is CASSSGQGKWEETQYF.

This sequence joins TRBV29-1 and TRBJ2-7; 10 bases are shared with TRBD2. The CDR3 contains 13 residues. V shed 7 bases and J 3 bases; nucleotides not matched to a gene: 6. Germline V CDR1 and CDR2: SQVTM, ANQGSEA. This chain's CDR3 is CSARTSGNYEQYF. CDR3 coding DNA: TGCAGCGCAAGGACTAGCGGAAACTACGAGCAGTACTTC.

To note about this clonotype: A far larger clone lies a single base away; this is likely a read error. The genes are TRBV10-3 and TRBJ2-7; D tentatively reads TRBD1 or TRBD2 (5 bases each). In germline, CDR1 is ENHRY, CDR2 SYGVKD. This CDR3 has 14 residues. The CDR3 DNA reads TGTGCCGGCACCCGGGATTCGGGGCTCGGGGAGCAGTGCTTC. It is translated as CAGTRDSGLGEQCF.

The chain combines TRBV11-2 with TRBJ2-5, with 12 bases lining up with TRBD2. Losses at the gene ends were 2 bases for V and 1 base for J; bases not matched to a gene: 5. The CDR3 is made up of 17 amino acids. Germline lookup yields CDR1 SGHAT and CDR2 FQNNGV. The CDR3 reads CASSLTGTSGLQETQYF. The DNA for the CDR3 is TGTGCCAGCAGCTTAACCGGGACTAGCGGGCTCCAAGAGACCCAGTACTTC.

This clonotype was seen at least ten times. The chain joins TRBV6-2 or TRBV6-3 to TRBJ2-1; tentative D call: TRBD2 (5 bases). The V gene's germline CDR1 is MNHEY and CDR2 SVGEGT. The CDR3 length is 18 residues. V dropped 2 bases and J dropped 0 bases, with 17 bases sitting between them. The CDR3 coding sequence is TGTGCCAGCAGTTACAACGACCGACTAACTGCCTCCTACAATGAGCAGTTCTTC. It translates to CASSYNDRLTASYNEQFF.

This clonotype was seen ten or more times. V usage is TRBV11-2 and J usage is TRBJ2-7, with D possibly matching TRBD1 (6 bases). Germline-derived CDR1 and CDR2 are SGHAT and FQNNGV. Trimming removed 1 base from V and 6 bases from J, with 13 bases in between. The CDR3 has 14 residues. This chain's CDR3 is CASSLAGATGEQYF. CDR3 sequence (DNA): TGTGCCAGCAGCTTAGCAGGGGCGACCGGCGAGCAGTACTTC.

This clonotype was counted only a few times. One junction end disagrees with the germline gene, perhaps due to a read error. The rearrangement links TRBV5-1 to TRBJ2-6; perhaps TRBD1 as D (5 bases). The germline V gene has CDR1 SGHRS and CDR2 YFSETQ. The CDR3 covers 18 residues. The CDR3 coding sequence is TGCGCCAGCAGCTTGGACCACCGGAAGTCATCTGGGGCCAACGTCCGGACTTTC. This gives the protein CASSLDHRKSSGANVRTF.

In regard to this clonotype: At one of its ends the junction is not consistent with the germline gene, which may arise from a read error. The chain links TRBV20-1 to TRBJ2-7, with D possibly TRBD1 on 6 matching bases. Germline CDR1 is DFQATT and CDR2 is SNEGSKA (reference sequence). The CDR3 runs to 14 residues. This chain's CDR3 is CSARDSGQNYEHYF. The CDR3 DNA follows: TGCAGTGCTAGAGATTCGGGACAAAACTACGAGCATTACTTC.

This clonotype was seen many times. The chain employs TRBV12-3 or TRBV12-4 and TRBJ2-7, with TRBD1 matching over 11 bases. The V and J ends lost 3 bases and 3 bases, in that order; junction bases with no gene match: 7. The CDR3 loop spans 16 amino acids. The CDR3 sequence is CASSFPSGTGGYEQYF. The CDR3 nucleotides are TGTGCCAGCAGTTTCCCCTCCGGGACAGGGGGCTACGAGCAGTACTTC.

The sample holds many counts of this clonotype. CDR3 sequence: CASSPRDSRNYGYTF. The CDR3 DNA reads TGTGCCAGTAGTCCGCGGGACTCCCGGAACTATGGCTACACCTTC. V usage is TRBV19 and J usage is TRBJ1-2, with D maybe TRBD1 (5 bases). V was cut by 5 bases and J by 2 bases, with 15 bases left in between. The CDR3 is 15 amino acids. From germline, CDR1 is LNHDA and CDR2 SQIVND (reference sequence). Based on the CDR3 plus reference TRBV19 and TRBJ1-2, the full variable domain is DGGITQSPKYLFRKEGQNVTLSCEQNLNHDAMYWYRQDPGQGLRLIYYSQIVNDFQKGDIAEGYSVSREKKESFPLTVTSAQKNPTAFYLCASSPRDSRNYGYTFGSGTRLTVV.

This clonotype was detected ten times or more. The V and J genes are TRBV12-3 or TRBV12-4 and TRBJ2-1; 14 bases map to TRBD2. The assigned J gene may be wrong: the sequence end matches TRBJ2-5 better. This CDR3 is 16 amino acids long. The CDR3 region is CASSRLAGGSQETQYF. The CDR3 DNA reads as TGTGCCAGCAGCCGACTAGCGGGAGGGAGCCAAGAGACCCAGTACTTC.

This clonotype occurred a few times. V usage is TRBV18 and J usage is TRBJ2-3; the match to TRBD2 covers 12 bases. Germline V gives CDR1 KGHSH, CDR2 LQKENI. V dropped 0 bases and J dropped 3; count of bases not matched to a gene: 1. The CDR3 is 16 amino acids. The CDR3 bases are TGTGCCAGCTCACCACCGGGGACTAGCGGGACAGATACGCAGTATTTT. This encodes CASSPPGTSGTDTQYF.

This clonotype was recorded many times. This chain joins TRBV6-2 or TRBV6-3 and TRBJ2-2; D possibly corresponds to TRBD2 (5 bases). Trimming stripped 2 bases from V and 4 bases from J, with 17 bases between. The CDR3 runs 17 residues. Germline assignment: CDR1 MNHEY and CDR2 SVGEGT. The CDR3 DNA follows: TGTGCCAGCAGTTACGAGTCGGGGAAAATAGGCACCGGGGAGCTGTTTTTT. Its protein is CASSYESGKIGTGELFF.

The CDR3 loop reads CASSQRDSLYGYTF. As DNA, the CDR3 is TGCGCCAGCAGCCAAAGGGACAGCCTCTATGGCTACACCTTC. The chain employs TRBV4-1 and TRBJ1-2, with 7 bases lining up with TRBD1. Trimming removed 2 bases from V and 4 bases from J; junction bases left unmatched: 4. The CDR3 sequence is 14 residues long. In germline, CDR1 is MGHRA, CDR2 YSYEKL.

The table lists this clonotype with many counts. The chain joins TRBV7-6 to TRBJ2-7; 8 nucleotides align to TRBD1. The CDR3 length is 15 residues. V was pared by 0 bases and J by 0 bases, with 1 base of the junction left unmatched. Looked up from germline, CDR1 is SGHVS and CDR2 is FNYEAQ. CDR3 residues: CASSLAGTGSYEQYF. DNA of the CDR3: TGTGCCAGCAGCTTAGCGGGGACAGGCTCCTACGAGCAGTACTTC.

This clonotype was counted only a few times. The J gene is TRBJ2-7, the V gene TRBV28; D uncertain. The germline gives CDR1 MDHEN, CDR2 SYDVKM. V was trimmed by 6 bases and J by 2 bases, leaving 14 bases between them. This CDR3 comprises 14 residues. The CDR3 sequence is CASSSRMGTYEQYF. The CDR3 DNA is TGTGCCAGCAGCTCCCGAATGGGTACCTACGAGCAGTACTTC.

This clonotype came up many times. The V and J genes are TRBV30 and TRBJ1-1, with D maybe TRBD1 (5 bases). This CDR3 comprises 14 residues. Germline values: CDR1 GTSNPN, CDR2 SVGIG (reference sequence). V was cut by 0 bases and J by 5 bases, with 13 bases left in between. This CDR3 is CAWSVLQGRTEAFF. The CDR3 nucleotides read TGTGCCTGGAGTGTACTCCAGGGACGGACTGAAGCTTTCTTT.